Described below is a single TCR beta chain sequence and its context. This clone was detected only a few times. Its cognate antigen has yet to be identified. No base quality values were provided; no much bigger clone lies one nucleotide off. The donors were included in the validation cohort of 130 or so subjects, a group kept apart from the 666-subject first cohort. The data originate from a study of cytomegalovirus exposure and HLA in healthy donors (dated by TCRdb to 2017 to 2019). As for the study more broadly: The 670 or so repertoires of the first cohort and the roughly 110 validation repertoires were produced on the same platform, according to a later analysis. The study was designed to test whether signatures of past pathogen exposure could be identified by cataloging public T cell receptors. A separate validation cohort of roughly 110 different subjects was used in addition to the roughly 700-subject first cohort. To predict cytomegalovirus infection status, the study brought together high-throughput TCR immunosequencing, statistical association of individual TCRs with disease status, and machine learning.

To prepare the library, the immunoSEQ multiplex PCR assay was applied. As for the original processing: A statistical classification framework was developed to diagnose cytomegalovirus status using the catalog of TCR beta chain sequences. TCRdb provides this immuneACCESS table in a form limited to in-frame rearrangements. Some clones are lacking; in checked studies, under half of them reflect an unresolved V gene, and why the rest are absent is not known. From that table come the V and J calls and clone size; the DNA was used to work out D and trimming. The sample data list approximately 160,000 clones, and around 92% of these were observed just once. The ten largest make up around 4.4% of the sample. General findings and caveats noted by the study authors: Of the cluster scores, roughly 93% were above 0 in a later analysis, which found that TCRs clustered in the first cohort also tended to co-occur in the 120 or so validation repertoires. It was suggested by the authors that the approach could potentially be generalized to other disease states and immunological phenotypes. A few of the identified cytomegalovirus-associated TCR beta chains were confirmed in vitro to be specific for cytomegalovirus antigens. Across donors, most TCR sequences were observed very rarely, whereas some public TCRs were present in many individuals. The study gave a list of 150 to 200 TCR beta chains associated with cytomegalovirus. A later analysis had no HLA typing for the validation cohort, so co-occurrence there was scored across all 130 or so repertoires. Cytomegalovirus status was reported to be diagnosed by the classifier with high specificity and sensitivity in both the original and validation cohorts.

The CDR3 covers 11 residues, taking in both the cysteine and the phenylalanine. The kept DNA is CDR3 alone, 33 bases in frame from the first base. Via the germline V gene, CDR1 is MNHEY and CDR2 SVGAGI. Relative to germline, V is 5 bases shorter and J is 9 bases shorter, with 10 bases between their ends. Material for sequencing was PBMCs. Recombination connected TRBV6-5 to TRBJ2-5, with TRBD1 as a weak D call on 5 bases. The sequence was obtained from a young man in good health and CMV-seropositive. The CDR3 amino acid sequence is: CASSGTGAQYF. The sequenced DNA is TGTGCCAGCAGTGGAACAGGAGCCCAGTACTTC.